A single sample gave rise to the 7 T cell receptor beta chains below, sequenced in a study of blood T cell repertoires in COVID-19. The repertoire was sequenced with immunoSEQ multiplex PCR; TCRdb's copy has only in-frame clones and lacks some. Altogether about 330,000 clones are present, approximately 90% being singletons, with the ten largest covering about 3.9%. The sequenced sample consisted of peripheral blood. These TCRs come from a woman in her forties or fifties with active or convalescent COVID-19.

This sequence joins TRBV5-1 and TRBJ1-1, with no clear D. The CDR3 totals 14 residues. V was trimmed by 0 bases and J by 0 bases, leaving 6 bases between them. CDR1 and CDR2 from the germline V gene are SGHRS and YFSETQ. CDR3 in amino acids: CASSLEHLNTEAFF. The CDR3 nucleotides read TGCGCCAGCAGCTTGGAACACCTGAACACTGAAGCTTTCTTT.

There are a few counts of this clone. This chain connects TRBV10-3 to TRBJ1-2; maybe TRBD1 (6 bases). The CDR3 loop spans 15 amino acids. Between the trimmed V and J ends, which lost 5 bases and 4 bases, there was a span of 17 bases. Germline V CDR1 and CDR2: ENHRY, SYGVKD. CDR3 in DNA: TGTGCCATCAGTCGAAACAGGGTTCGCCTCTATGGCTACACCTTC. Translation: CAISRNRVRLYGYTF.

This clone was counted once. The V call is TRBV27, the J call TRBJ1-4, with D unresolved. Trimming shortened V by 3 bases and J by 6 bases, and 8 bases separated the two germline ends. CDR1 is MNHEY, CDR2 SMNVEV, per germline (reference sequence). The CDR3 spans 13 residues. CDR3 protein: CASSFRLDEKLFF. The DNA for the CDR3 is TGTGCCAGCAGTTTTCGTCTCGATGAAAAACTGTTTTTT.

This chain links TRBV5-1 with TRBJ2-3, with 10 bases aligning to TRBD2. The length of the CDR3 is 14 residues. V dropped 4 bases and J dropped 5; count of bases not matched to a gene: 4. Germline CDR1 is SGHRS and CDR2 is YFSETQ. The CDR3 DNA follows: TGCGCCAGCAGCCCACGACTAGCGGGAGATACGCAGTATTTT. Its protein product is CASSPRLAGDTQYF.

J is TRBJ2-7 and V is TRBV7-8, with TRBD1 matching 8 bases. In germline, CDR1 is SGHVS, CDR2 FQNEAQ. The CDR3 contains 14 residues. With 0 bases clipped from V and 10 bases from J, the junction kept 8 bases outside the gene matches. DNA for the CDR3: TGTGCCAGCAGCTTAGCGAGAGGACAGGGAGGACAGTACTTC. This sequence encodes CASSLARGQGGQYF.

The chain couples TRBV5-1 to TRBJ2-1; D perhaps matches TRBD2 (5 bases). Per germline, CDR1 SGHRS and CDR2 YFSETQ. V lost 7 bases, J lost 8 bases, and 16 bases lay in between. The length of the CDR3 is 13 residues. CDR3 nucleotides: TGCGCCAGCTCCGAGGGAGTTAGCGATGAGCAGTTCTTC. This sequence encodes CASSEGVSDEQFF.

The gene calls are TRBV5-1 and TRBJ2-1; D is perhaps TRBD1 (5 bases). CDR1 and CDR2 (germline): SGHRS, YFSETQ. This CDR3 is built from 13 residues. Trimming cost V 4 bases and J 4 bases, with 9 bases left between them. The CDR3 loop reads CASSPTGYNEQFF. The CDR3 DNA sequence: TGCGCCAGCAGCCCTACAGGATACAATGAGCAGTTCTTC.